Following are 32 T cell receptor beta chains from one sample sequenced in a study of cytomegalovirus exposure and HLA in healthy donors. It was with 60 Vbeta and 13 Jbeta primers that the PCR ran. Sequencing used immunoSEQ multiplex PCR; TCRdb keeps in-frame clones, though not all of them. The sample carries fewer than 200,000 clones, about 80% recorded once. Source material: PBMCs. The receptors originated from a boy aged 5-17 years in good health and CMV-seronegative.

This clone was seen once. The chain uses TRBV6-5 and TRBJ1-5, with D uncertain. V was trimmed by 5 bases and J by 6 bases, leaving 14 bases between them. CDR1 is MNHEY and CDR2 is SVGAGI in the germline V gene. The CDR3 runs 14 residues. The DNA of the CDR3 is TGTGCCAGCAGTACCCCGGACCGGGGTCAGCCCCAGCATTTT. As protein: CASSTPDRGQPQHF.

The DNA of the CDR3 is TGTGCCAGCAGCGACACAGGGGGCGCCCCTGGCTACACCTTC. As protein: CASSDTGGAPGYTF. The rearrangement links TRBV7-8 to TRBJ1-2; 9 bases are shared with TRBD1. Per germline, CDR1 SGHVS and CDR2 FQNEAQ. Trimming took 5 bases from V and 7 from J; bases not matched to a gene: 8. The CDR3 contains 14 residues.

CDR3 sequence: CASSLAGFGRGYPETQYF. Here the CDR3 DNA reads TGTGCCAGCAGCTTAGCGGGGTTCGGGAGGGGTTATCCGGAGACCCAGTACTTC. The rearrangement uses TRBV7-9 and TRBJ2-5, with 8 bases aligning to TRBD2. V was clipped by 0 bases and J by 5 bases; unmatched bases: 14. The CDR3 has 18 amino acids. Germline CDR1 and CDR2: SEHNR and FQNEAQ (reference sequence).

This CDR3 is CASSYTGVTDTQYF. CDR3 DNA: TGTGCCAGCAGTTACACCGGAGTAACAGATACGCAGTATTTT. The chain uses TRBV6-6 and TRBJ2-3; D is uncertain. Germline CDR1 is MNHNY and CDR2 is SVGAGI (reference sequence). Between the trimmed V and J ends, which lost 2 bases and 3 bases, there was a span of 9 bases. CDR3 length: 14 amino acids.

This clone was seen once. The V and J genes are TRBV5-1 and TRBJ1-2, with D unclear. Trimming cost V 0 bases and J 0 bases, with 12 bases left between them. This CDR3 spans 16 amino acids. CDR1 SGHRS and CDR2 YFSETQ come from the germline V gene. The CDR3 is CASSLAGERSNYGYTF. The DNA of the CDR3 is TGCGCCAGCAGCTTGGCTGGGGAGAGGTCTAACTATGGCTACACCTTC.

The chain uses TRBV4-1 and TRBJ2-3, with 10 bases identical to TRBD2. The V gene end was trimmed by 0 bases and the J gene end by 2 bases; junction bases not matched to a gene: 8. The CDR3 runs 18 residues. Germline V lookup: CDR1 MGHRA, CDR2 YSYEKL. The CDR3 sequence: CASSQDGERGGITDTQYF. The CDR3 coding sequence is TGCGCCAGCAGCCAAGATGGCGAGCGGGGGGGTATCACAGATACGCAGTATTTT.

V gene TRBV6-1 combines with J gene TRBJ1-2; TRBD1 might be the D (5 bases). The germline gives CDR1 MNHNS, CDR2 SASEGT. CDR3 length equals 15 residues. Trimming took 0 bases from V and 4 from J, leaving 12 bases between them. The CDR3 DNA is TGTGCCAGCAGTGAAGCTGTCAGGGTGGCCTATGGCTACACCTTC. Translated, it gives CASSEAVRVAYGYTF.

The gene calls are TRBV27 and TRBJ2-7, with TRBD1 as a possible D gene (6 bases). The germline CDR1 and CDR2 sequences are MNHEY and SMNVEV (reference sequence). The CDR3 totals 13 residues. V was shortened by 8 bases and J by 5 bases, with 16 bases between the two germline ends. CDR3: CASSDPNRDEQYF. The CDR3 DNA is TGTGCCAGCTCGGATCCGAACAGGGACGAGCAGTACTTC.

The chain has TRBV11-3 and TRBJ1-1; 8 nucleotides match TRBD1. The CDR3 consists of 13 residues. The J segment lost 3 bases and the V segment lost 5 bases, leaving 2 bases of the junction unmatched. Germline CDR1 reads SGHNT; CDR2 reads YENEEA. CDR3 bases: TGTGCCAGCAGCATGACAGGGGACACTGAAGCTTTCTTT. Translation: CASSMTGDTEAFF.

V usage is TRBV29-1 and J usage is TRBJ2-5; 10 nucleotides match TRBD2. Germline lookup yields CDR1 SQVTM and CDR2 ANQGSEA. The CDR3 is 13 amino acids. The trim removed 4 bases at V and 1 base at J, leaving 0 bases unmatched. The DNA for the CDR3 is TGCAGCGTTGGGACTAGCGGCCAAGAGACCCAGTACTTC. Its translation is CSVGTSGQETQYF.

The rearrangement uses TRBV19 and TRBJ2-7, with D possibly matching TRBD2 (5 bases). Trimming removed 3 bases from V and 4 bases from J, with 7 bases in between. The germline CDR1 and CDR2 sequences are LNHDA and SQIVND (reference sequence). The CDR3 has 12 residues. CDR3 DNA: TGTGCCAGTAGTATCGGGGAATACGAGCAGTACTTC. Encoded protein: CASSIGEYEQYF.

This chain connects TRBV27 to TRBJ2-1; 13 bases match TRBD2. V shed 0 bases, J shed 2 bases, and the junction held 4 bases outside the gene matches. Germline loops: CDR1 MNHEY, CDR2 SMNVEV (reference sequence). This CDR3 has 18 residues. CDR3 loop: CASSLSLAGGPPYNEQFF. In DNA form, the CDR3 reads TGTGCCAGCAGTTTATCACTAGCGGGGGGGCCACCCTACAATGAGCAGTTCTTC.

This chain joins TRBV9 and TRBJ2-7, with 11 positions matching TRBD2. The ends lost 0 bases at V and 2 bases at J; junction bases unmatched: 7. Per germline, CDR1 SGDLS and CDR2 YYNGEE. This CDR3 region has 17 residues. The DNA for the CDR3 is TGTGCCAGCAGCGTAGGGCTAGCGGGGGGAAATCCCTACGAGCAGTACTTC. It translates to CASSVGLAGGNPYEQYF. The complete variable domain, with remaining parts taken from reference TRBV9 and TRBJ2-7, reads DSGVTQTPKHLITATGQRVTLRCSPRSGDLSVYWYQQSLDQGLQFLIQYYNGEERAKGNILERFSAQQFPDLHSELNLSSLELGDSALYFCASSVGLAGGNPYEQYFGPGTRLTVT.

The CDR3 DNA sequence: TGTGCCAGCAGTCTAAGCACTGAAGCTTTCTTT. It translates to CASSLSTEAFF. V is TRBV28 and J is TRBJ1-1; D gene ambiguous. Trimming stripped 5 bases from V and 4 bases from J, with 5 bases between. In germline, CDR1 is MDHEN, CDR2 SYDVKM. There are 11 residues in the CDR3.

The chain carries TRBV28 and TRBJ1-1; 10 bases match TRBD1. Per the germline V gene, CDR1 is MDHEN and CDR2 is SYDVKM. Germline trimming cut 6 bases from V and 3 bases from J; bases unmatched to any gene: 4. This CDR3 spans 14 amino acids. CDR3 protein: CASRTDRGDTEAFF. In DNA form, the CDR3 reads TGTGCCAGCAGAACGGACAGGGGGGACACTGAAGCTTTCTTT.

As regards this clone: The germline gene is not matched at one end of the junction; a read error may be the cause. This chain links TRBV7-9 with TRBJ1-2; the match to TRBD1 covers 7 bases. The CDR3 runs to 12 residues. Per the germline V gene, CDR1 is SEHNR and CDR2 is FQNEAQ (reference sequence). In nucleotides, the CDR3 is TGTTCCAGCAGTTACAGACAGGGAGGCTACACCTTC. Residues: CSSSYRQGGYTF. Combining the CDR3 with reference TRBV7-9 and TRBJ1-2 gives the whole variable domain DTGVSQNPRHKITKRGQNVTFRCDPISEHNRLYWYRQTLGQGPEFLTYFQNEAQLEKSRLLSDRFSAERPKGSFSTLEIQRTEQGDSAMYLCSSSYRQGGYTFGSGTRLTVV.

The V call is TRBV6-6, the J call TRBJ2-7; D is undetermined. The ends were cut back, 3 bases at V and 1 base at J, with 7 bases in the middle. Per germline, CDR1 MNHNY and CDR2 SVGAGI (reference sequence). This CDR3 spans 13 amino acids. CDR3 sequence (DNA): TGTGCCAGCAGTTATTACTCGTCCTACGAGCAGTACTTC. Its protein is CASSYYSSYEQYF.

The rearrangement links TRBV10-3 to TRBJ2-6; TRBD1 agrees at 10 bases. CDR1 is ENHRY and CDR2 is SYGVKD in the germline V gene. V shed 6 bases, J shed 4 bases, and the junction held 9 bases outside the gene matches. This CDR3 spans 17 amino acids. The CDR3 is CAIRDRGRPEGANVLTF. The CDR3 nucleotides are TGTGCCATCAGAGACAGGGGGCGCCCCGAGGGGGCCAACGTCCTGACTTTC.

V is TRBV29-1 and J is TRBJ2-2; D perhaps matches TRBD2 (5 bases). Trimming pared 4 bases from V and 7 bases from J, leaving 10 bases between. The CDR3 runs 12 residues. Germline values: CDR1 SQVTM, CDR2 ANQGSEA. CDR3 in amino acids: CSVVGVLGELFF. CDR3 DNA: TGCAGCGTTGTGGGAGTCCTCGGGGAGCTGTTTTTT.

This chain joins TRBV6-5 and TRBJ1-2, with 10 bases lining up with TRBD1. Germline lookup yields CDR1 MNHEY and CDR2 SVGAGI. This CDR3 has 13 amino acids. V lost 6 bases and J lost 5; bases outside the gene matches: 3. CDR3 in amino acids: CASRGDRGYGYTF. The CDR3 bases are TGTGCCAGCAGGGGGGACAGGGGATATGGCTACACCTTC.

The chain links TRBV2 to TRBJ1-5; 8 bases are shared with TRBD1. CDR3 length: 15 residues. In germline, CDR1 is SNHLY, CDR2 FYNNEI. V lost 2 bases, J lost 3 bases, and 3 bases stayed unmatched. The CDR3 nucleotides read TGTGCCAGCAGTGAACAGGGGGCCTACAATCAGCCCCAGCATTTT. Translating gives CASSEQGAYNQPQHF.

The rearrangement uses TRBV18 and TRBJ1-5, with 8 bases aligning to TRBD1. V lost 3 bases and J lost 4; bases outside the gene matches: 2. The CDR3 loop spans 14 amino acids. Germline V gene sequence: CDR1 KGHSH, CDR2 LQKENI. This chain's CDR3 is CASSPTGDNQPQHF. The DNA for the CDR3 is TGTGCCAGCTCACCGACAGGGGATAATCAGCCCCAGCATTTT.

V is TRBV7-2 and J is TRBJ2-2; 9 bases agree with TRBD2. Trimming removed 3 bases from V and 2 bases from J; junction bases left unmatched: 7. This CDR3 has 17 amino acids. The V gene's germline CDR1 is SGHTA and CDR2 FQGNSA. The chain's CDR3 is CASSFLTSGINTGELFF. In nucleotides, the CDR3 is TGTGCCAGCAGCTTCTTGACTAGCGGAATTAACACCGGGGAGCTGTTTTTT. The whole variable domain, remainder taken from reference TRBV7-2 and TRBJ2-2, is GAGVSQSPSNKVTEKGKDVELRCDPISGHTALYWYRQSLGQGLEFLIYFQGNSAPDKSGLPSDRFSAERTGGSVSTLTIQRTQQEDSAVYLCASSFLTSGINTGELFFGEGSRLTVL.

Regarding this clone: A junction boundary mismatches the germline segment, possibly from a read error. The CDR3 sequence: CSAPPVREISHEQYF. CDR3 bases: TGCAGCGCCCCCCCGGTGCGGGAGATCTCCCACGAGCAGTACTTC. The genes are TRBV29-1 and TRBJ2-7, with TRBD2 matching 7 bases. This CDR3 has 15 residues. Germline CDR1 is SQVTM and CDR2 is ANQGSEA.

This clone appeared a single time. This chain's CDR3 is CAWSVLGQGTTEAFF. Here the CDR3 DNA reads TGTGCCTGGAGTGTACTTGGACAGGGGACCACTGAAGCTTTCTTT. The V call is TRBV30, the J call TRBJ1-1, with 9 bases lining up with TRBD1. Germline loops: CDR1 GTSNPN, CDR2 SVGIG (reference sequence). The junction had 6 bases not matched to a gene; V was cut back by 0 bases and J by 4 bases. The length of the CDR3 is 15 residues.

This clone has just a few counts. CDR3 DNA: TGTGCCAGCAGTCCCCACGCTAGGCTTTTGGAAAAACTGTTTTTT. This gives the protein CASSPHARLLEKLFF. This chain uses TRBV6-5 with TRBJ1-4; no definite D call. Trimming cost V 5 bases and J 8 bases, with 18 bases left between them. This CDR3 comprises 15 residues. In germline, CDR1 is MNHEY, CDR2 SVGAGI.

DNA for the CDR3: TGTGCCAGCAGCCCAGATAGGCGGGCCAACACTGAAGCTTTCTTT. Its translation: CASSPDRRANTEAFF. The chain uses TRBV5-4 and TRBJ1-1; D remains unclear. The V gene's germline CDR1 is SGHNT and CDR2 YYREEE (reference sequence). The CDR3 sequence is 15 residues long. Trimming cost V 4 bases and J 2 bases, with 15 bases left between them.

V usage is TRBV19 and J usage is TRBJ2-5; 9 positions match TRBD1. This CDR3 has 16 amino acids. Germline V gene data show CDR1 as LNHDA and CDR2 as SQIVND (reference sequence). V lost 6 bases, J lost 5 bases, and 13 bases stayed unmatched. CDR3: CASRGRRGQGGETQYF. The CDR3 coding sequence is TGTGCCAGTAGGGGGAGACGGGGACAGGGCGGGGAGACCCAGTACTTC.

This clone was recorded once. The chain recombines TRBV5-6 with TRBJ2-5; possible D gene TRBD1, 7 bases. Germline V gene data show CDR1 as SGHDT and CDR2 as YYEEEE. V dropped 0 bases and J dropped 5 bases, with 11 bases sitting between them. This CDR3 comprises 14 residues. CDR3 sequence reads: CASSLAQGRETQYF. CDR3 DNA sequence: TGTGCCAGCAGCTTGGCACAGGGGAGGGAGACCCAGTACTTC.

This chain uses TRBV14 with TRBJ2-1; TRBD2 is a possible D gene (6 bases). Germline loops: CDR1 SGHDN, CDR2 FVKESK. The ends were cut back, 4 bases at V and 4 bases at J, with 20 bases in the middle. This CDR3 has 17 amino acids. CDR3 nucleotide sequence: TGTGCCAGCAGCCCCTTCAGGGTCTGGGAGGCTTACAATGAGCAGTTCTTC. Protein product: CASSPFRVWEAYNEQFF.

This chain connects TRBV30 to TRBJ1-1; the match to TRBD1 covers 9 bases. Germline CDR1 reads GTSNPN; CDR2 reads SVGIG (reference sequence). The V and J ends lost 0 bases and 0 bases, in that order; junction bases with no gene match: 2. The CDR3 length is 15 residues. As DNA, the CDR3 is TGTGCCTGGAGTGTAACAGGGGGCTTGAACACTGAAGCTTTCTTT. This translates into CAWSVTGGLNTEAFF.

The chain uses TRBV5-4 and TRBJ2-2; 9 positions agree with TRBD1. The CDR3 runs 15 residues. Germline CDR1 is SGHNT and CDR2 is YYREEE (reference sequence). Trimming at V came to 4 bases and at J to 4 bases, leaving 5 bases not matched to a gene. The CDR3 is CASSNGQGRTGELFF. For the CDR3, the DNA is TGTGCCAGCAGCAATGGACAGGGGCGCACCGGGGAGCTGTTTTTT.